Listed below are T cell receptor beta chains from one sample, sequenced in a study of long-term antiretroviral therapy in people with HIV. The table came from immunoSEQ multiplex PCR; TCRdb's copy has only in-frame clones and leaves some out. The sample shows about 36,000 clones, about four fifths of them seen only once. The sequenced sample was unsorted PBMCs, obtained 0.6 years after starting antiretroviral therapy. Receptors originate from a man between 18 and 29 years old with HIV. Each CDR3 is given with its conserved first and last residue. D genes are given only for firm matches. Clone size is given for some rows only: seen once, a few or many times, or a class if the clone is expanded.

CASSQDPSGPNTGELFF	TGCGCCAGCAGCCAAGATCCGAGCGGGCCGAACACCGGGGAGCTGTTTTTT	-	-	TRBV4-3	TRBJ2-2
CATSRDRAYGNQPQHF	TGTGCCACCAGCAGGGACAGGGCGTATGGCAATCAGCCCCAGCATTTT	-	TRBD1	TRBV15	TRBJ1-5
CASSSPGTGTGSYEQYF	TGTGCCAGCAGTTCCCCCGGGACAGGGACAGGGTCCTACGAGCAGTACTTC	-	TRBD1	TRBV27	TRBJ2-7
CASSPLGQGPYEQYF	TGTGCCAGCTCACCACTGGGACAGGGGCCCTACGAGCAGTACTTC	once	TRBD1	TRBV18	TRBJ2-7
CASSSIAGGREQYF	TGTGCCAGCAGTTCTATAGCGGGAGGGCGCGAGCAGTACTTC	few	TRBD2	TRBV6-5	TRBJ2-7
CASSPWTGIPYEQYF	TGTGCCAGCAGCCCCTGGACAGGGATACCCTACGAGCAGTACTTC	-	TRBD1	TRBV7-2	TRBJ2-7
CARTANYDYEQYF	TGTGCCAGAACGGCTAACTATGACTACGAGCAGTACTTC	few	-	TRBV6-4	TRBJ2-7
CASSSSGTEYNEQFF	TGTGCCAGTAGTAGCTCCGGGACAGAGTACAATGAGCAGTTCTTC	-	TRBD1	TRBV19	TRBJ2-1
CASSQDWTSGSHYEQFF	TGCGCCAGCAGCCAAGATTGGACTAGCGGGAGTCATTATGAGCAGTTCTTC	-	TRBD2	TRBV4-3	TRBJ2-1
CASSLSAGGQETQYF	TGCGCCAGCAGCTTGTCGGCAGGGGGCCAAGAGACCCAGTACTTC	-	TRBD1	TRBV5-1	TRBJ2-5
CASNGLDISNQPQHF	TGTGCCAGTAACGGACTGGACATTAGCAATCAGCCCCAGCATTTT	once	-	TRBV19	TRBJ1-5
CAISGRGERGEQFF	TGTGCCATCAGTGGAAGGGGGGAAAGGGGTGAGCAGTTCTTC	-	-	TRBV10-3	TRBJ2-1
CASSPGGNSGANVLTF	TGTGCCAGCAGCCCCGGGGGTAACTCTGGGGCCAACGTCCTGACTTTC	-	-	TRBV28	TRBJ2-6
CASSAARGPTIYNEQFF	TGTGCCAGCAGTGCCGCGAGGGGACCCACAATCTACAATGAGCAGTTCTTC	-	-	TRBV6-1	TRBJ2-1
CASSLSSGGSYEQYF	TGTGCCAGCAGCTTATCTAGCGGGGGAAGCTACGAGCAGTACTTC	few	TRBD2	TRBV5-4	TRBJ2-7
CASSLCPKRDVWCSEQFF	TGTGCCAGCAGTTTATGCCCCAAAAGGGACGTTTGGTGTAGTGAGCAGTTCTTC	-	-	TRBV28	TRBJ2-1
CASSQSNPGGGQGTGELFF	TGCGCCAGCAGCCAATCAAATCCCGGGGGGGGGCAGGGCACCGGGGAGCTGTTTTTT	-	TRBD2	TRBV4-3	TRBJ2-2
CASSFQGHYGYTF	TGTGCCAGCAGTTTTCAGGGACACTATGGCTACACCTTC	-	-	TRBV7-9	TRBJ1-2
CASRQGVYEQYF	TGTGCCAGTAGACAGGGCGTGTACGAGCAGTACTTC	few	-	TRBV19	TRBJ2-7
CASSLHQGYEQYF	TGCGCCAGCAGCCTTCACCAGGGTTACGAGCAGTACTTC	-	-	TRBV4-3	TRBJ2-7